Sequencing of this TCR beta chain was carried out in a study of T cell responses to AZD1222 COVID-19 vaccine. TCRdb keeps only in-frame clones here, not all; method: immunoSEQ multiplex PCR. Of almost 35,000 clones in the sample, 70% to 90% were seen once. The sequence came from an adult in good health. The sample in question was peripheral blood, obtained on day 0 of AZD1222 vaccination.

The CDR3 DNA follows: TGCGCCAGCAGCCAAACACAGGGGATCGTTCTCGGCTACACCTTC. It encodes CASSQTQGIVLGYTF. This rearrangement joins TRBV4-1 to TRBJ1-2, with 7 bases identical to TRBD1. CDR1 MGHRA and CDR2 YSYEKL come from the germline V gene. V lost 2 bases, J lost 8 bases, and 11 bases stayed unmatched. The CDR3 consists of 15 residues.